This is a list of T cell receptor beta chains from one sample in a study of blood T cell repertoires in COVID-19. TCRdb's copy holds only in-frame clones and misses some; the assay was immunoSEQ multiplex PCR. The table records roughly 200,000 clones, 85% to 90% of them present only once. The specimen was PBMCs or T cells enriched from blood (not recorded which). The receptors derive from a young woman with acute COVID-19. Each CDR3 is given with its conserved first and last residue. The order of the fields is D gene, J gene, V gene, clone size, CDR3 DNA, CDR3 protein. A D gene is named only where the DNA matches it firmly. Clone size is shown for a subset of rows, as once, few, many or a class of expanded clone.

TRBD1 TRBJ2-3 TRBV11-3 - TGTGCCAGCAGCTTGGGACAGGGTCGAACAGATACGCAGTATTTT CASSLGQGRTDTQYF
TRBD1 TRBJ1-3 TRBV6-5 - TGTGCCAGCAGATTACAGGGGCCTGGAAACACCATATATTTT CASRLQGPGNTIYF
TRBD1 TRBJ2-7 TRBV5-1 - TGCGCCAGCAGCTCCATGACAGGGGTAACTTACGAGCAGTACTTC CASSSMTGVTYEQYF
- TRBJ1-4 TRBV30 - TGTGCCTGGACGATACAGGGAGCGGCTAATGAAAAACTGTTTTTT CAWTIQGAANEKLFF
- TRBJ1-2 TRBV27 - TGTGCCAGCAGAGTCGGATGGGGCATAAGTGGCTACACCTTC CASRVGWGISGYTF
- TRBJ1-5 TRBV7-8 - TGTGCCAGCAGCTTAGATATGCCCAACTTTTATAGCAATCAGCCCCAGCATTTT CASSLDMPNFYSNQPQHF
- TRBJ2-5 TRBV19 - TGTGCCAGTAGCATCCGGGAGACCCAGTACTTC CASSIRETQYF
- TRBJ1-3 TRBV7-2 few TGTGCCAGCAGCTTCCGGGACACCTCTGGAAACACCATATATTTT CASSFRDTSGNTIYF
- TRBJ2-7 TRBV21-1 - TGTGCCAGCAGCTCAACCAGATACGAGCAGTACTTC CASSSTRYEQYF
TRBD1 TRBJ1-6 TRBV7-9 - TGTGCCAGCAGCTTCGGGACAGGGGGGGAGCCCCTCCACTTT CASSFGTGGEPLHF
- TRBJ1-5 TRBV28 - TGTGCCTCATCCCAAAGACAGGCCCTATCTCAGCCCCAGCATTTT CASSQRQALSQPQHF
TRBD2 TRBJ2-3 TRBV9 once TGTGCCAGCAGCGTAGGAGCGGGGGGGCAAGATACGCAGTATTTT CASSVGAGGQDTQYF
TRBD1 TRBJ2-1 TRBV6-5 - TGTGCCAGCCGGGACAGGGACTACAATGAGCAGTTCTTC CASRDRDYNEQFF
- TRBJ2-3 TRBV7-6 - TGTGCCAGCACCTTCGAGTCCGGACACCACACAGATACGCAGTATTTT CASTFESGHHTDTQYF
- TRBJ2-1 TRBV9 - TGTGCCAGCAGCGTAGCGCCGGGGGGCGATGAGCAGTTCTTC CASSVAPGGDEQFF
- TRBJ2-6 TRBV5-1 - TGCGCCAGCAGCTATGACAGCCAATTCTCTGGGGCCAACGTCCTGACTTTC CASSYDSQFSGANVLTF
- TRBJ2-2 TRBV9 - TGTGCCAGCAGCGCCGGGGACACAATCAGGGAGCTGTTTTTT CASSAGDTIRELFF